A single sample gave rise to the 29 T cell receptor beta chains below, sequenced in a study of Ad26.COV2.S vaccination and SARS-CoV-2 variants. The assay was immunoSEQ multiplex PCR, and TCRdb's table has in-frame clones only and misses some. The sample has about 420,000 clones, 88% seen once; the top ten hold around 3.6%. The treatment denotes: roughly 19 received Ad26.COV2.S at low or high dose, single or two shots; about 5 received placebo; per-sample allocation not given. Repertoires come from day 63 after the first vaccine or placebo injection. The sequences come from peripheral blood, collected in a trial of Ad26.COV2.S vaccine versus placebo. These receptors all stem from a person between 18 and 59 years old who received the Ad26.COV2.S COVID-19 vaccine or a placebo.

The CDR3 loop reads CASSPQGGGGDGELFF. CDR3 DNA sequence: TGTGCCAGCAGCCCTCAAGGCGGGGGGGGCGACGGGGAGCTGTTTTTT. V and J are TRBV3-1 (or the pseudogene TRBV3-2) and TRBJ2-2; TRBD2 matches 9 bases. The CDR3 contains 16 residues. Germline loops: CDR1 LGHDT, CDR2 YNNKEL (reference sequence). V gave up 4 bases and J gave up 7 bases; unmatched junction bases: 10.

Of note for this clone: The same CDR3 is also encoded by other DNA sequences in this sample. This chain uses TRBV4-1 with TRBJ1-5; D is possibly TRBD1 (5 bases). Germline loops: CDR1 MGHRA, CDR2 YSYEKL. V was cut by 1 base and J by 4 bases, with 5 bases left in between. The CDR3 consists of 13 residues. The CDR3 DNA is TGCGCCAGCAGCCAAGCAGGGAATCAGCCCCAGCATTTT. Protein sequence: CASSQAGNQPQHF.

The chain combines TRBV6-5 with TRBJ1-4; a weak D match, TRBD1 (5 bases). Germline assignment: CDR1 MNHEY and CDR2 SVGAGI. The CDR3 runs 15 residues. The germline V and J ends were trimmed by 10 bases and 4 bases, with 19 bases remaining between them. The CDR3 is CAIPGSQGYNEKLFF. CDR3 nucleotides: TGTGCCATCCCCGGTAGTCAGGGTTATAATGAAAAACTGTTTTTT.

CDR3 nucleotides: TGCGCCAGCAGCTTGGCGGGACAGAGAACCTACGAGCAGTACTTC. Its translation: CASSLAGQRTYEQYF. The chain is built from TRBV5-1 and TRBJ2-7, with TRBD1 matching 7 bases. Germline CDR1 and CDR2: SGHRS and YFSETQ. This CDR3 comprises 15 residues. Trimming cost V 0 bases and J 2 bases; bases outside gene matches: 5.

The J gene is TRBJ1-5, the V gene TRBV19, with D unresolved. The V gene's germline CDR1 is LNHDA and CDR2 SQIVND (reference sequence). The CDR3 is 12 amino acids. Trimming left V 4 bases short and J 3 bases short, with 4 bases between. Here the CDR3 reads CASSNYNQPQHF. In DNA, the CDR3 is TGTGCCAGTAGTAATTACAATCAGCCCCAGCATTTT.

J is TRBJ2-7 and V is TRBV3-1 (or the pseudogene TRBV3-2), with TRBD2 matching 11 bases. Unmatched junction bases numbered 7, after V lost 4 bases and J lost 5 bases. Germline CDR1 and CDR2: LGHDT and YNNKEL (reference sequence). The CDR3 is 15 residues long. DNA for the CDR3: TGTGCCAGCAGCCCCACGACTAGCGGGGCGAACGAGCAGTACTTC. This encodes CASSPTTSGANEQYF.

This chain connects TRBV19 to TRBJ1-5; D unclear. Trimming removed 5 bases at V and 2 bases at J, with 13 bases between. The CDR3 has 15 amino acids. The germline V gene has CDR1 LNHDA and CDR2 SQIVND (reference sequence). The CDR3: CASSPPRPRNQPQHF. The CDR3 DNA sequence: TGTGCCAGTAGTCCCCCCAGGCCTCGCAATCAGCCCCAGCATTTT.

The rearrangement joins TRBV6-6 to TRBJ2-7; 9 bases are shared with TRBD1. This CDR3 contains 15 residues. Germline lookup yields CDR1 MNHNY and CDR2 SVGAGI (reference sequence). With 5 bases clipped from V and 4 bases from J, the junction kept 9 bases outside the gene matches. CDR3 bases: TGTGCCAGCAGTGACCCCGGGACAGGGACGTACGAGCAGTACTTC. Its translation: CASSDPGTGTYEQYF.

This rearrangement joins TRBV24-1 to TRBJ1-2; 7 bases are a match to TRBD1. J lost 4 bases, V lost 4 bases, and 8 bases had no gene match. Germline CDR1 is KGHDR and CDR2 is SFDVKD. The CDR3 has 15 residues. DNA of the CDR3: TGTGCCACCAGTGAGAGGGGACAGTTCGGCTATGGCTACACCTTC. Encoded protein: CATSERGQFGYGYTF.

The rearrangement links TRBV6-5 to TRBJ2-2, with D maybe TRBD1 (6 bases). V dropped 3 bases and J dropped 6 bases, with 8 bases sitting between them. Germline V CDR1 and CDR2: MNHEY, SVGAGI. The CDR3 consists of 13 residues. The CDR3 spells CASSYKGAGELFF. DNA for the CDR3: TGTGCCAGCAGTTATAAGGGGGCCGGGGAGCTGTTTTTT.

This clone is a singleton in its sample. CDR3 sequence (DNA): TGTGCCAGCAGCTTGAGTACAGGGTCCTACGAGCAGTACTTC. It encodes CASSLSTGSYEQYF. This chain joins TRBV7-9 and TRBJ2-7, with D tentatively TRBD1 (6 bases). Germline CDR1 reads SEHNR; CDR2 reads FQNEAQ (reference sequence). V dropped 3 bases and J dropped 1 base, with 10 bases sitting between them. CDR3 length: 14 residues.

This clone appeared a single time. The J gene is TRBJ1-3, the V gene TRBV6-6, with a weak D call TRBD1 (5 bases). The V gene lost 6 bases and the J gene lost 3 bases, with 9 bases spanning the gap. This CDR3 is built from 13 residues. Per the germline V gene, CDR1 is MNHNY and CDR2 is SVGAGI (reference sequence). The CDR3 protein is CASSPGLGNTIYF. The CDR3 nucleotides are TGTGCCAGCAGCCCGGGACTTGGAAACACCATATATTTT.

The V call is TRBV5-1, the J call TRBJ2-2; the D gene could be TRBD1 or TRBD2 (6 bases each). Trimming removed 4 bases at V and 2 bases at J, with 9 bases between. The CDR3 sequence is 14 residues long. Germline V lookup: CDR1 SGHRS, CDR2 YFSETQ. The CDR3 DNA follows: TGCGCCAGCAGCGGGGGGCTCAACACCGGGGAGCTGTTTTTT. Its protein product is CASSGGLNTGELFF.

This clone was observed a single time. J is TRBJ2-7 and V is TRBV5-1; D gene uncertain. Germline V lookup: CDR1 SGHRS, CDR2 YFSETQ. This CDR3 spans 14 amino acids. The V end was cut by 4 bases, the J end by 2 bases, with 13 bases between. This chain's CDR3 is CASSPGPAAYEQYF. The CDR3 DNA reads TGCGCCAGCAGCCCCGGACCCGCGGCCTACGAGCAGTACTTC. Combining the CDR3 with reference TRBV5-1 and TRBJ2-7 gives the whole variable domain KAGVTQTPRYLIKTRGQQVTLSCSPISGHRSVSWYQQTPGQGLQFLFEYFSETQRNKGNFPGRFSGRQFSNSRSEMNVSTLELGDSALYLCASSPGPAAYEQYFGPGTRLTVT.

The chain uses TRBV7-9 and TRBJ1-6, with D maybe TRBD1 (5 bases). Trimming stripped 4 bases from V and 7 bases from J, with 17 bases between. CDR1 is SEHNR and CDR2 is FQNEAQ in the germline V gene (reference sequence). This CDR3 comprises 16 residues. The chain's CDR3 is CASSSLLGTINSPLHF. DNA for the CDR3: TGTGCCAGCAGCTCCCTTTTAGGGACCATAAATTCACCCCTCCACTTT.

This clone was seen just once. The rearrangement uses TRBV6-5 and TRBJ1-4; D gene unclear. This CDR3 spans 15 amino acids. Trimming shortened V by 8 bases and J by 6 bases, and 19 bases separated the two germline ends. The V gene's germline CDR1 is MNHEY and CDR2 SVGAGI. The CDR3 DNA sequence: TGTGCCAGCCTCCTAGGAAGATACGGGTATGAAAAACTGTTTTTT. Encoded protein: CASLLGRYGYEKLFF.

CDR3 amino acids: CSVVVRSYGYTF. The CDR3 DNA sequence: TGCAGCGTTGTAGTCCGCTCCTATGGCTACACCTTC. The chain combines TRBV29-1 with TRBJ1-2; D remains ambiguous. CDR3 length: 12 amino acids. V was shortened by 4 bases and J by 4 bases, with 10 bases between the two germline ends. CDR1 is SQVTM, CDR2 ANQGSEA, per germline.

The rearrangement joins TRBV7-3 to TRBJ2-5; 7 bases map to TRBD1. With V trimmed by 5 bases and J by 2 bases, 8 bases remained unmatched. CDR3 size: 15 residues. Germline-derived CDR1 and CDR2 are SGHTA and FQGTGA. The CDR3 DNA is TGTGCCAGCAGCGCGACAGGGAGACTTCAAGAGACCCAGTACTTC. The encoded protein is CASSATGRLQETQYF.

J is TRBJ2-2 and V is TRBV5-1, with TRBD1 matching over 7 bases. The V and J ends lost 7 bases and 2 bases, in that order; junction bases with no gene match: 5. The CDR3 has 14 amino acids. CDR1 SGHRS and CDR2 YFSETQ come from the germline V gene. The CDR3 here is CASGQEPNTGELFF. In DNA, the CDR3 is TGCGCCAGCGGACAGGAACCCAACACCGGGGAGCTGTTTTTT.

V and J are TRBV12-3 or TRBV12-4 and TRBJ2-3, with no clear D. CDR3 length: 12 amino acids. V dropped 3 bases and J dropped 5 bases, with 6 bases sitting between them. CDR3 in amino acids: CASSFYRDTQYF. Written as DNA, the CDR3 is TGTGCCAGCAGTTTCTACCGAGATACGCAGTATTTT.

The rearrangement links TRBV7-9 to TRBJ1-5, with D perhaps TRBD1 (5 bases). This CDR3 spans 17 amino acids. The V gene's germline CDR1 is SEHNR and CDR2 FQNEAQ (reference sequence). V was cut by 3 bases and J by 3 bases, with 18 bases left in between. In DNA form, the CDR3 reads TGTGCCAGCAGCTTTGGGGACGGAGGTAGTGCCAATCAGCCCCAGCATTTT. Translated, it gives CASSFGDGGSANQPQHF.

This chain's CDR3 is CASSLTGPRETQYF. In DNA, the CDR3 is TGTGCCAGCAGCTTAACAGGCCCCAGAGAGACCCAGTACTTC. The rearrangement joins TRBV7-3 to TRBJ2-5; D is uncertain. CDR1 and CDR2 (germline): SGHTA, FQGTGA. Trimming took 0 bases from V and 4 from J, leaving 9 bases between them. There are 14 residues in the CDR3.

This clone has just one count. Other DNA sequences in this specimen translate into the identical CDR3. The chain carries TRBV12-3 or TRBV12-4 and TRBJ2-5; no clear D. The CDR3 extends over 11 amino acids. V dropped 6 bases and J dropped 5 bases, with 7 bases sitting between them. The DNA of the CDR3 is TGTGCCAGCAGGAATAGGGAGACCCAGTACTTC. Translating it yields CASRNRETQYF.

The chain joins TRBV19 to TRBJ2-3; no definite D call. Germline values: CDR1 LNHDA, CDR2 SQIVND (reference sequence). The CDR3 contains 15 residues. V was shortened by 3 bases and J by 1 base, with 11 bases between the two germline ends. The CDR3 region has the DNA TGTGCCAGTAGTATTCCCGGATCCGGCACAGATACGCAGTATTTT. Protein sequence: CASSIPGSGTDTQYF.

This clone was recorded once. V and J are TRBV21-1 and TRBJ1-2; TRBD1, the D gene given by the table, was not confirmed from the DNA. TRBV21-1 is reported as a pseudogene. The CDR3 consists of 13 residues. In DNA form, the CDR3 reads TGTGCCAGCAGCTCCGACAGGGGAGGAGGCTACACCTTC. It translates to CASSSDRGGGYTF.

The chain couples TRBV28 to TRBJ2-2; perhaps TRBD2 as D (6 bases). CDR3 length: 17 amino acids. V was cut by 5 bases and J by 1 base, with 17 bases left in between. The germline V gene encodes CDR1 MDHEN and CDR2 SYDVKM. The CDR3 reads CASSLGTFQKNTGELFF. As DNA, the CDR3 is TGTGCCAGCAGTCTAGGGACTTTCCAGAAGAACACCGGGGAGCTGTTTTTT.

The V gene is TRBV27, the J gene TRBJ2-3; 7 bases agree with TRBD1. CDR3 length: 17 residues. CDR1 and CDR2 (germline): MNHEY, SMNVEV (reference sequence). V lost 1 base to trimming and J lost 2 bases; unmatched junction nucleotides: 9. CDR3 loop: CASSLYPGQPNTDTQYF. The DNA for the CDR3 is TGTGCCAGCAGTTTATATCCGGGACAGCCTAACACAGATACGCAGTATTTT.

DNA of the CDR3: TGTGCCAGCAGTTTAATAGGACACTATGGCTACACCTTC. It codes for CASSLIGHYGYTF. J is TRBJ1-2 and V is TRBV12-3 or TRBV12-4; no reliable D call. CDR3 length equals 13 residues. V shed 2 bases and J shed 3 bases, with 7 bases lying between them.

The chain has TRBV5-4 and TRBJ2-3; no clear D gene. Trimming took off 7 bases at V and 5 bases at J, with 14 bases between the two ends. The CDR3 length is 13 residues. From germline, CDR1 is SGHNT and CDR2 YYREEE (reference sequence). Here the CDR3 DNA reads TGTGCCAGCCGACAAAAGGGCGTAGATACGCAGTATTTT. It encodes CASRQKGVDTQYF.